What follows are 21 T cell receptor beta chains derived from one specimen sequenced in a study of OX40 agonist ivuxolimab in advanced cancers. Clones were read by immunoSEQ multiplex PCR, and TCRdb kept only the in-frame ones, dropping some. The sample records tens of thousands of clones, roughly 93% being singletons. Sequenced here: CD4+ or CD8+ T cells sorted from blood, sampled in a trial of the OX40 agonist ivuxolimab. These receptors were taken from an adult with an advanced solid tumor such as melanoma, head and neck, liver or kidney cancer.

The rearrangement joins TRBV11-2 to TRBJ2-1; 12 bases are a match to TRBD2. V shed 2 bases and J 7 bases; nucleotides not matched to a gene: 3. Per the germline V gene, CDR1 is SGHAT and CDR2 is FQNNGV. The CDR3 extends over 15 amino acids. The CDR3 DNA reads as TGTGCCAGCAGCTTACTAGCGGGAGGGCCTAATGAGCAGTTCTTC. As protein: CASSLLAGGPNEQFF.

This clone showed up just once. The genes are TRBV7-9 and TRBJ2-1, with 10 bases identical to TRBD1. J lost 4 bases, V lost 5 bases, and 5 bases had no gene match. CDR3 length: 15 residues. In germline, CDR1 is SEHNR, CDR2 FQNEAQ (reference sequence). The CDR3 sequence is CASSPTGGRYNEQFF. The CDR3 DNA is TGTGCCAGCAGCCCGACAGGGGGCCGATACAATGAGCAGTTCTTC.

The genes are TRBV7-9 and TRBJ1-1; no definite D call. Germline assignment: CDR1 SEHNR and CDR2 FQNEAQ (reference sequence). This CDR3 comprises 14 residues. V was trimmed by 3 bases and J by 1 base, leaving 9 bases between them. The DNA of the CDR3 is TGTGCCAGCAGCTTTCGGGCGGAGAACACTGAAGCTTTCTTT. As protein: CASSFRAENTEAFF.

The V gene is TRBV7-3, the J gene TRBJ2-3; 7 bases match TRBD2. Per the germline V gene, CDR1 is SGHTA and CDR2 is FQGTGA. V lost 5 bases, J lost 2 bases, and 4 bases stayed unmatched. The length of the CDR3 is 14 residues. The CDR3 region is CASSPTSATDTQYF. The CDR3 coding sequence is TGTGCCAGCAGCCCTACTAGCGCCACAGATACGCAGTATTTT.

The chain links TRBV27 to TRBJ2-7; D is uncertain. V was trimmed by 5 bases and J by 1 base, leaving 9 bases between them. The CDR3 has 13 residues. Per germline, CDR1 MNHEY and CDR2 SMNVEV (reference sequence). The CDR3 DNA reads TGTGCCAGCAGTCATAAGGGTTCCTACGAGCAGTACTTC. Amino acids: CASSHKGSYEQYF.

The rearrangement uses TRBV7-9 and TRBJ2-7; no clear D gene. Trimming cost V 2 bases and J 2 bases, with 10 bases left between them. Per the germline V gene, CDR1 is SEHNR and CDR2 is FQNEAQ (reference sequence). The CDR3 covers 14 residues. CDR3 coding DNA: TGTGCCAGCAGCTTAAGGCAGTCACCCTACGAGCAGTACTTC. Its translation: CASSLRQSPYEQYF.

The chain combines TRBV7-9 with TRBJ2-5, with TRBD1 matching over 7 bases. J gave up 5 bases and V 2 bases, and 8 bases lay outside the gene matches. From germline, CDR1 is SEHNR and CDR2 FQNEAQ (reference sequence). This CDR3 contains 15 residues. CDR3 loop: CASSLITRGSETQYF. The CDR3 bases are TGTGCCAGCAGCTTAATCACCAGGGGGTCGGAGACCCAGTACTTC.

The CDR3 here is CASSWGTGGTEAFF. DNA for the CDR3: TGTGCCAGCAGTTGGGGGACAGGGGGGACTGAAGCTTTCTTT. The V and J genes are TRBV28 and TRBJ1-1; 11 bases agree with TRBD1. V lost 4 bases, J lost 5 bases, and 3 bases stayed unmatched. In germline, CDR1 is MDHEN, CDR2 SYDVKM. The length of the CDR3 is 14 residues.

The chain combines TRBV27 with TRBJ1-1; D is unclear. The CDR3 totals 14 residues. Germline CDR1 is MNHEY and CDR2 is SMNVEV (reference sequence). Between the trimmed V and J ends, which lost 0 bases and 5 bases, there was a span of 10 bases. This chain's CDR3 is CASSLSSRLTEAFF. CDR3 sequence (DNA): TGTGCCAGCAGTTTATCGAGCAGGCTTACTGAAGCTTTCTTT.

The rearrangement joins TRBV5-6 to TRBJ2-3; TRBD2 aligns across 8 bases. The CDR3 is made up of 15 amino acids. Germline V CDR1 and CDR2: SGHDT, YYEEEE. Trimming at V came to 3 bases and at J to 3 bases, leaving 6 bases not matched to a gene. For the CDR3, the DNA is TGTGCCAGCAGCTACGGGACTAGTGGTACAGATACGCAGTATTTT. This translates into CASSYGTSGTDTQYF.

The V gene is TRBV9, the J gene TRBJ1-2, with D hard to call. Trimming shortened V by 4 bases and J by 2 bases, and 12 bases separated the two germline ends. The CDR3 contains 14 residues. CDR1 and CDR2 from the germline V gene are SGDLS and YYNGEE. The CDR3 bases are TGTGCCAGCAGCCCTAGTGTAGGAAACTATGGCTACACCTTC. As protein: CASSPSVGNYGYTF.

This chain uses TRBV25-1 with TRBJ2-1; tentative D call: TRBD2 (6 bases). Germline V gene lookup returns CDR1 MGHDK and CDR2 SYGVNS. The CDR3 runs to 12 residues. The V end lost 8 bases, the J end lost 3 bases, and 8 bases lay between the germline ends. CDR3 DNA: TGTGCCAGCTGGGACTTCTACAATGAGCAGTTCTTC. Its translation is CASWDFYNEQFF.

This CDR3 is CASSVGHRENTEAFF. CDR3 nucleotides: TGTGCCAGCAGTGTAGGGCATAGAGAGAACACTGAAGCTTTCTTT. This rearrangement joins TRBV2 to TRBJ1-1; no definite D call. Germline CDR1 and CDR2: SNHLY and FYNNEI. The CDR3 sequence is 15 residues long. V was pared by 4 bases and J by 1 base, with 13 bases between.

The J gene is TRBJ2-7, the V gene TRBV6-5, with 12 bases fitting TRBD2. The CDR3 sequence is 16 residues long. Unmatched junction bases numbered 4, after V lost 4 bases and J lost 0 bases. CDR1 and CDR2 from the germline V gene are MNHEY and SVGAGI. The CDR3 here is CASSFSTSGSSYEQYF. The CDR3 DNA follows: TGTGCCAGCAGTTTCTCGACTAGCGGGAGCTCCTACGAGCAGTACTTC.

The chain combines TRBV4-2 with TRBJ2-7; 7 bases are shared with TRBD2. This CDR3 contains 14 residues. V was clipped by 4 bases and J by 3 bases; unmatched bases: 6. Germline assignment: CDR1 LGHNA and CDR2 YNFKEQ. CDR3 nucleotides: TGTGCCAGCAGCCCGGGACTAATGATCTACGAGCAGTACTTC. Translating it yields CASSPGLMIYEQYF.

This chain links TRBV10-2 with TRBJ2-7; 13 bases align to TRBD2. Germline CDR1 is WSHSY and CDR2 is SAAADI. CDR3 length equals 13 residues. With 5 bases clipped from V and 7 bases from J, the junction kept 2 bases outside the gene matches. CDR3 DNA sequence: TGCGCCAGCAGTTGGACTAGCGGGAGTGAGCAGTACTTC. This codes for CASSWTSGSEQYF.

This clone was detected only once. V usage is TRBV6-4 and J usage is TRBJ2-3; the D is unclear. Germline V gene data show CDR1 as MRHNA and CDR2 as SNTAGT. V lost 0 bases and J lost 1, with 5 bases in between. The CDR3 runs to 14 residues. The CDR3 bases are TGTGCCAGCAGTGACTCGCAGGGCACAGATACGCAGTATTTT. This gives the protein CASSDSQGTDTQYF.

With regard to this clone: The same CDR3 is also encoded by other DNA sequences in this sample. J is TRBJ2-1 and V is TRBV19; 8 bases are shared with TRBD1. Germline trimming cut 6 bases from V and 4 bases from J; bases unmatched to any gene: 11. This CDR3 has 16 amino acids. In germline, CDR1 is LNHDA, CDR2 SQIVND (reference sequence). CDR3 protein: CASSPLRTGWYNEQFF. The CDR3 coding sequence is TGTGCCAGTAGCCCCCTCCGGACAGGGTGGTACAATGAGCAGTTCTTC. Looking up the rest from reference TRBV19 and TRBJ2-1 gives the full variable domain: DGGITQSPKYLFRKEGQNVTLSCEQNLNHDAMYWYRQDPGQGLRLIYYSQIVNDFQKGDIAEGYSVSREKKESFPLTVTSAQKNPTAFYLCASSPLRTGWYNEQFFGPGTRLTVL.

Only one count was recorded for this clone. The chain has TRBV5-4 and TRBJ2-7; possibly TRBD1 or TRBD2 for D (6 bases each). Trimming shortened V by 0 bases and J by 2 bases, and 9 bases separated the two germline ends. Germline V gives CDR1 SGHNT, CDR2 YYREEE (reference sequence). CDR3 size: 14 residues. CDR3 sequence: CASSLDRGAYEQYF. The CDR3 DNA is TGTGCCAGCAGCTTGGATAGGGGGGCCTACGAGCAGTACTTC.

The rearrangement joins TRBV21-1 to TRBJ1-5. TRBV21-1 is labeled a pseudogene. This CDR3 has 15 amino acids. The CDR3 here is CASSKGGRMNQPQHF. The CDR3 DNA reads TGTGCCAGCAGCAAAGGGGGACGGATGAATCAGCCCCAGCATTTT.

This chain uses TRBV5-6 with TRBJ2-5, with D perhaps assigned TRBD1 or TRBD2 (5 bases each). Germline assignment: CDR1 SGHDT and CDR2 YYEEEE. Trimming stripped 0 bases from V and 11 bases from J, with 23 bases between. The CDR3 spans 16 residues. CDR3 DNA: TGTGCCAGCAGCTTGGGTTTCGTGGCGAAAGTCAGGGAGCAGTACTTC. It is translated as CASSLGFVAKVREQYF.